The 2 T cell receptor beta chains reported below all come from one sample, sequenced in a study of CD8 T cells in Susac syndrome. After extraction with the RNeasy kit, roughly 0.45 to 1 ug of the RNA was reverse transcribed using random hexamers. TCRdb reprocessed the immunoSEQ multiplex PCR reads via MiXCR and lists one record per CDR3 protein. The data contain hundreds of thousands of distinct CDR3 sequences, around 85% of them singletons. Sample: CD8+ T cells from PBMCs. These receptor sequences come from a human donor with multiple sclerosis.

The sample holds a few counts of this clonotype. The V gene is TRBV7-2, the J gene TRBJ1-1, with 7 bases lining up with TRBD1. CDR3 length equals 15 residues. The V and J ends lost 0 bases and 0 bases, in that order; junction bases with no gene match: 1. Germline CDR1 SGHTA, CDR2 FQGNSA. CDR3 nucleotide sequence: TGTGCCAGCAGCTTAGCCCAGGGGGTGAACACTGAAGCTTTCTTT. It specifies CASSLAQGVNTEAFF.

This clonotype was counted only a few times. The rearrangement joins TRBV4-1 to TRBJ1-2; TRBD1 aligns across 9 bases. Germline-derived CDR1 and CDR2 are MGHRA and YSYEKL. This CDR3 region has 14 residues. The ends lost 1 base at V and 8 bases at J; junction bases unmatched: 5. In DNA, the CDR3 is TGCGCCAGCAGCCAAGGACAGGGGGTATGGGGCTACACCTTC. It is translated as CASSQGQGVWGYTF.